This TCR beta chain came from a study of T cells in localized non-small cell lung cancer. Concerning this clone itself: The antigen remains unidentified.

The CDR3 sequence is 13 residues long. Germline CDR1 is SNHLY and CDR2 is FYNNEI. Trimming pared 3 bases from V and 6 bases from J, leaving 12 bases between. Study outcomes and limitations: Tumor trailed uninvolved adjacent lung in T cell clonality, which peaked there. Sequencing covered just one tumor region, so heterogeneity cannot be ruled out. Of the top 100 tumor clones, median roughly 53 were in adjacent lung, some 29 among its top 100. Higher T cell density in the blood was associated with longer overall survival, whereas higher adjacent-lung clonality associated with shorter survival.

Sequencing was performed with immunoSEQ multiplex PCR; in TCRdb, only in-frame clones are kept and a portion is missing. The sample consists of 35,000 to 40,000 clones, roughly 87% of them appearing once. The sample in question was peripheral blood, obtained before any cancer treatment. This rearrangement joins TRBV2 to TRBJ2-7; maybe TRBD1 (7 bases). This clonotype originated in a male donor at least 60 years old with stage III squamous cell lung carcinoma. This CDR3 reads CASSDRGVGEQYF. The CDR3 bases are TGTGCCAGCAGTGACAGGGGGGTGGGCGAGCAGTACTTC.